These T cell receptor beta chains were read from a single sample in a study of cytomegalovirus exposure and HLA in healthy donors. Assay: immunoSEQ multiplex PCR; the TCRdb copy retains only in-frame clones and omits some. This table holds 120,000 to 150,000 clones, around 84% found once. Sequencing was carried out using PBMCs. Every receptor here comes from a boy aged 2 to 9 in good health and CMV-seronegative. The CDR3 runs from the conserved cysteine through the conserved F or W. A D gene is named only where the DNA matches it firmly. Not every row has a clone size; where given, it reads once, few, many or a size class.

j_call clone_size v_call d_call cdr3_aa cdr3_nt
TRBJ1-1 . TRBV7-9 . CASSLRDLRRAFF TGTGCCAGCAGCTTGCGGGACCTCCGACGAGCTTTCTTT
TRBJ1-3 . TRBV28 . CASSLFPPTGISGNTIYF TGTGCCAGCAGTTTGTTTCCCCCCACCGGGATCTCTGGAAACACCATATATTTT
TRBJ1-1 . TRBV7-9 . CASSPSFLASEAFF TGTGCCAGCAGCCCGTCCTTCTTAGCTTCCGAAGCTTTCTTT
TRBJ1-1 . TRBV11-3 . CASSLRRGWSTEAFF TGTGCCAGCAGCTTAAGGAGGGGCTGGAGCACTGAAGCTTTCTTT
TRBJ1-2 . TRBV9 TRBD1 CASSVGQGFNGYTF TGTGCCAGCAGCGTAGGACAGGGCTTTAATGGCTACACCTTC
TRBJ1-3 . TRBV7-8 . CASSGAVTGNTIYF TGTGCCAGCAGCGGCGCGGTAACTGGAAACACCATATATTTT
TRBJ1-2 . TRBV5-6 TRBD1 CASTAKTGVYGYTF TGTGCCAGCACAGCTAAAACAGGGGTGTATGGCTACACCTTC
TRBJ2-4 . TRBV7-2 . CASSLVGGLPKNIQYF TGTGCCAGCAGCTTAGTGGGCGGGCTCCCCAAAAACATTCAGTACTTC
TRBJ2-2 once TRBV5-1 TRBD1 CASSLGQGAIGELFF TGCGCCAGCAGCTTAGGACAGGGGGCAATCGGGGAGCTGTTTTTT
TRBJ1-1 few TRBV4-1 TRBD1 CASSQAYQGAYTEAFF TGCGCCAGCAGCCAAGCGTACCAGGGGGCATACACTGAAGCTTTCTTT
TRBJ1-3 . TRBV10-3 TRBD1 CAISEDRGEGNTIYF TGTGCCATCAGTGAGGACAGGGGAGAAGGAAACACCATATATTTT
TRBJ2-7 . TRBV19 TRBD1 CASTPGTGDAISYEQYF TGTGCCAGCACACCAGGGACAGGGGACGCCATATCCTACGAGCAGTACTTC
TRBJ2-7 . TRBV7-2 TRBD1 CASSLLHPGQGGEQYF TGTGCCAGCAGCTTACTCCATCCGGGACAGGGTGGGGAGCAGTACTTC
TRBJ1-2 . TRBV28 . CASSLEWNYGYTF TGTGCCAGCAGTTTGGAGTGGAACTATGGCTACACCTTC
TRBJ1-1 . TRBV19 TRBD1 CASSTTGIYTEAFF TGTGCCAGTAGTACGACAGGGATTTACACTGAAGCTTTCTTT
TRBJ1-2 few TRBV19 . CASSITPGTGYTF TGTGCCAGTAGTATTACGCCAGGAACTGGCTACACCTTC
TRBJ2-1 . TRBV20-1 . CSARRDEQFF TGCAGTGCTCGACGGGATGAGCAGTTCTTC
TRBJ2-1 . TRBV4-3 . CASSQVGGVVNEQFF TGCGCCAGCAGCCAAGTAGGAGGGGTGGTCAATGAGCAGTTCTTC
TRBJ1-1 . TRBV6-1 . CASSETGNTEAFF TGTGCCAGCAGCGAAACAGGGAACACTGAAGCTTTCTTT
TRBJ2-7 . TRBV25-1 TRBD1 CASSNLGQDLSYEQYF TGTGCCAGCAGTAACCTAGGACAGGATCTCTCCTACGAGCAGTACTTC
TRBJ2-7 . TRBV6-1 TRBD1 CASSETGYEQYF TGTGCCAGCAGTGAGACAGGGTACGAGCAGTACTTC
TRBJ2-1 . TRBV20-1 . CSARVYFEQFF TGCAGTGCTAGGGTCTATTTTGAGCAGTTCTTC
TRBJ1-1 . TRBV7-9 . CASSMGAGPNTEAFF TGTGCCAGCAGCATGGGGGCAGGGCCGAACACTGAAGCTTTCTTT
TRBJ2-6 . TRBV29-1 TRBD2 CSVGGIAGRRGANVLTF TGCAGCGTTGGGGGAATAGCGGGACGTAGAGGGGCCAACGTCCTGACTTTC
TRBJ2-1 . TRBV6-1 . CASSERTLLVVSYNEQFF TGTGCCAGCAGTGAACGAACTTTACTAGTGGTCTCCTACAATGAGCAGTTCTTC
TRBJ1-3 . TRBV2 TRBD1 CASGGQFSGNTIYF TGTGCCAGTGGGGGACAGTTCTCTGGAAACACCATATATTTT